What follows describes a single T cell receptor (beta chain). Its specificity is not known. Blood specimens came from baseline, cycle 4 day 1, and cycle 7 day 1. Profiling relied on immunoSEQ multiplex PCR, and the TCRdb table lists in-frame clones only, not all of them. Of about 91,000 clones listed, around 87% are singletons. Per the germline V gene, CDR1 is MNHNS and CDR2 is SASEGT. This CDR3 contains 14 residues. V trimming: 2 bases; J trimming: 7 bases; junction bases outside the gene matches: 5. The sample comes from a study of OX40 agonist ivuxolimab in advanced cancers. The overall study: Dosing consisted of intravenous ivuxolimab at 0.01 to 10 mg/kg every 2 weeks. General observations from the study: Researchers report that CD8+ T cells had, on average, more expanded clones than CD4+.

The rearrangement links TRBV6-1 to TRBJ1-5; 7 bases are shared with TRBD1. Sequencing was performed on CD4+ or CD8+ T cells sorted from blood, taken in a trial of the OX40 agonist ivuxolimab. This clonotype originated in an adult with an advanced solid tumor such as melanoma, head and neck, liver or kidney cancer. CDR3 DNA sequence: TGTGCCAGCAGTGAATCAGGGGGATGGCAGCCCCAGCATTTT. Protein product: CASSESGGWQPQHF.